This T cell receptor beta chain derives from a study of OX40 agonist ivuxolimab in advanced cancers. Study details: Patients in dose escalation had liver, melanoma, kidney or head and neck cancers.

Germline-derived CDR1 and CDR2 are SGHVS and FNYEAQ. Trimming removed 2 bases at V and 0 bases at J, with 8 bases between. This CDR3 region has 15 residues. Some clones are missing from TCRdb's copy, which holds only in-frame ones; the method was immunoSEQ multiplex PCR. The sample lists around 99,000 clones, roughly 90% occurring once. V usage is TRBV7-6 and J usage is TRBJ2-4, with D possibly matching TRBD1 (5 bases). Sample: CD4+ or CD8+ T cells sorted from blood, taken in a trial of the OX40 agonist ivuxolimab. The sequence was collected from an adult with an advanced solid tumor such as melanoma, head and neck, liver or kidney cancer. This chain's CDR3 is CASSLTTGAKNIQYF. The CDR3 coding sequence is TGTGCCAGCAGCTTAACCACAGGAGCCAAAAACATTCAGTACTTC.